The present T cell receptor (beta chain) was sequenced within a study of blood T cells in healthy people across ages. Trimming shortened V by 7 bases and J by 6 bases, and 17 bases separated the two germline ends. This CDR3 comprises 14 residues. A few counts support this clonotype. For the second PCR, which ran for about 6 to 11 cycles, a sample-barcoded 5' primer and a J-beta primer mix were used. TCRdb redid the calling of the 5' RACE reads with MiXCR, one entry per CDR3 protein. Of 950,000 to 1,200,000 distinct CDR3 sequences in the sample, around two fifths are singletons; the top ten hold around 14%.

The sample was blood. This clonotype was obtained from a young man in good health. The chain links TRBV12-3 or TRBV12-4 to TRBJ2-3; D might be TRBD2 (5 bases). The CDR3 DNA is TGTGCCAGCAACCAGCAGATTGGCGGGGATACGCAGTATTTT. Encoded protein: CASNQQIGGDTQYF.